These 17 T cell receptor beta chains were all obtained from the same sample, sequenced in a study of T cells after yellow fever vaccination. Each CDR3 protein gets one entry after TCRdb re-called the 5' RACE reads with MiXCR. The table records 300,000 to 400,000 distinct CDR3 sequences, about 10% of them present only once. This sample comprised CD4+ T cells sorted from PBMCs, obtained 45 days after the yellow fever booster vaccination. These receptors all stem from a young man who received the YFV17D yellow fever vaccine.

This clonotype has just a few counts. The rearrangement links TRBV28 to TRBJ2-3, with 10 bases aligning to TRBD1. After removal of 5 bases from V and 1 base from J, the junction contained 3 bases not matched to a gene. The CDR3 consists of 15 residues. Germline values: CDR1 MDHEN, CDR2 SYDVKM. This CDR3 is CASSTGTGGTDTQYF. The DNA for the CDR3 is TGTGCCAGCAGTACCGGGACAGGGGGCACAGATACGCAGTATTTT.

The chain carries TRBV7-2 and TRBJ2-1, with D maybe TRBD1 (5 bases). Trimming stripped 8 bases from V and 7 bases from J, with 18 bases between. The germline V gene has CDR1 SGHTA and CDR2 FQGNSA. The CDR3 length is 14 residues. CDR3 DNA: TGTGCCAGCGGTGCAGGGCCGTCCTTAAATGAGCAGTTCTTC. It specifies CASGAGPSLNEQFF.

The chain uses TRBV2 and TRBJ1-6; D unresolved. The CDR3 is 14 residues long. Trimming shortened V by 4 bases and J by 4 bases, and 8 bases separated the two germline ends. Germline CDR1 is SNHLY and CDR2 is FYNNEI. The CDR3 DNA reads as TGTGCCAGCAGTGCAATCGAATATAATTCACCCCTCCACTTT. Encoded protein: CASSAIEYNSPLHF.

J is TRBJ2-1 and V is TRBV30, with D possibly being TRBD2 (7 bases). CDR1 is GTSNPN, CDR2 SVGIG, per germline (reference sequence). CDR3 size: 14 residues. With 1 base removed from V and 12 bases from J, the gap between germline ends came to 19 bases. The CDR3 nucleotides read TGTGCCTGGAGTGGTGGCGGGGGCTCCCCAGGGCAGTTCTTC. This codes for CAWSGGGGSPGQFF. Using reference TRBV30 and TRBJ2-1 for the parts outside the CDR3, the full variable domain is SQTIHQWPATLVQPVGSPLSLECTVEGTSNPNLYWYRQAAGRGLQLLFYSVGIGQISSEVPQNLSASRPQDRQFILSSKKLLLSDSGFYLCAWSGGGGSPGQFFGPGTRLTVL.

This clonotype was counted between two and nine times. The CDR3 here is CASSTSVSTDTQYF. The CDR3 nucleotides read TGTGCCAGCAGCACCAGCGTAAGCACAGATACGCAGTATTTT. The V gene is TRBV2, the J gene TRBJ2-3; unclear D gene. V was trimmed by 6 bases and J by 0 bases, leaving 10 bases between them. In germline, CDR1 is SNHLY, CDR2 FYNNEI. The CDR3 consists of 14 residues.

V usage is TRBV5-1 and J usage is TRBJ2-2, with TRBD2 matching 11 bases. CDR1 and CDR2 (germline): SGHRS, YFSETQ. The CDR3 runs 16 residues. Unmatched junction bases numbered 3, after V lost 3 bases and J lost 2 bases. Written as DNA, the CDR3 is TGCGCCAGCAGCTCGACTAGCGGGGTTAACACCGGGGAGCTGTTTTTT. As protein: CASSSTSGVNTGELFF.

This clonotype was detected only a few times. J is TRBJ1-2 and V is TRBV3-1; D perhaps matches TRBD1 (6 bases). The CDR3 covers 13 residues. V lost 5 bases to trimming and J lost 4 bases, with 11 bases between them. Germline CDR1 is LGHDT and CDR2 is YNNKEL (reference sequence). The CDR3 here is CASSWDKSYGYTF. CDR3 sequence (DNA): TGTGCCAGCAGCTGGGACAAAAGCTATGGCTACACCTTC.

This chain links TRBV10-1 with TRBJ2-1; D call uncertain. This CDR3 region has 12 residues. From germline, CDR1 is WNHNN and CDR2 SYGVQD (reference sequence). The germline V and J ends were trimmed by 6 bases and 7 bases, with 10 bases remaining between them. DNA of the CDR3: TGCGCCAGCAGCCAACAGAATAATGAGCAGTTCTTC. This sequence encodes CASSQQNNEQFF.

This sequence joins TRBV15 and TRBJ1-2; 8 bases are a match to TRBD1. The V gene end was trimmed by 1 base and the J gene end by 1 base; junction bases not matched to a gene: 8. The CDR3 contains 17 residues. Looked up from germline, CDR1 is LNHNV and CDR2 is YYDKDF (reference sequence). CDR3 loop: CATSRGRGLEYNYGYTF. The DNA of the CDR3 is TGTGCCACCAGCAGAGGCAGGGGGCTTGAATATAACTATGGCTACACCTTC.

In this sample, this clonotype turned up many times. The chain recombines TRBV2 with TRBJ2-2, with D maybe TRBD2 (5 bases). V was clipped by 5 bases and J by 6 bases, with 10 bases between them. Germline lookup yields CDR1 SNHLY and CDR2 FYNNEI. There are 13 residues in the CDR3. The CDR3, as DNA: TGTGCCAGCAGTAAAGACTATTCCGGGGAGCTGTTTTTT. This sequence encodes CASSKDYSGELFF.

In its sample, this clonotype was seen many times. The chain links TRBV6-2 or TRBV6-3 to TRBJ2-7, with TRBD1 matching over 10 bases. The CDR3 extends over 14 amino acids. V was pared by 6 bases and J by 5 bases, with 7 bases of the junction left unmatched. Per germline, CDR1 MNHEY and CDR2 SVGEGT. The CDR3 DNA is TGTGCCAGCAGCCGACGGACAGGGGGAAACGAGCAGTACGTC. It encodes CASSRRTGGNEQYV.

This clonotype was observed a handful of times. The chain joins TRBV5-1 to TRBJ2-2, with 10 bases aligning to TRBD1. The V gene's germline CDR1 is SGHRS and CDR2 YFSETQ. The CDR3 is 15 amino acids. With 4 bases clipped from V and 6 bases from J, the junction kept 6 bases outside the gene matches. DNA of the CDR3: TGCGCCAGCAGCGACCGACAGGGGGCTTCCGGGGAGCTGTTTTTT. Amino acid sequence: CASSDRQGASGELFF.

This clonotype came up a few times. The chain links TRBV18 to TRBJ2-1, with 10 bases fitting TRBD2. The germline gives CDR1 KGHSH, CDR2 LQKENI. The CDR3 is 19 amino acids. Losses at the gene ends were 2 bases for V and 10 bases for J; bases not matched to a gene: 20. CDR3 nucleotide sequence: TGTGCCAGCTCACCATCGCCAGTGGGGCTAGCGGGGGCCCGTGTCGAGCAGTTCTTC. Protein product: CASSPSPVGLAGARVEQFF. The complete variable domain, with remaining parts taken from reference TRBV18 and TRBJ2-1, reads NAGVMQNPRHLVRRRGQEARLRCSPMKGHSHVYWYRQLPEEGLKFMVYLQKENIIDESGMPKERFSAEFPKEGPSILRIQQVVRGDSAAYFCASSPSPVGLAGARVEQFFGPGTRLTVL.

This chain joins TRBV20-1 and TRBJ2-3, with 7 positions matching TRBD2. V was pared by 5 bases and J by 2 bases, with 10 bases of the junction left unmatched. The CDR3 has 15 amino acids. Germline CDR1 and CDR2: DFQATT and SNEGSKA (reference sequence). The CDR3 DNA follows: TGCAGTGCTCCACGGCACGGGGGGAACACAGATACGCAGTATTTT. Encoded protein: CSAPRHGGNTDTQYF.

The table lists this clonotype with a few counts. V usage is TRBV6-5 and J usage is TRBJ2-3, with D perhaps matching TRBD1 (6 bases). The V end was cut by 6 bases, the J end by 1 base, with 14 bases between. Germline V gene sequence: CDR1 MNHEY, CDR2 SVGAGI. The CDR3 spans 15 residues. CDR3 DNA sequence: TGTGCCAGCAGCAACGGACAGTTTGGCACAGATACGCAGTATTTT. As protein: CASSNGQFGTDTQYF.

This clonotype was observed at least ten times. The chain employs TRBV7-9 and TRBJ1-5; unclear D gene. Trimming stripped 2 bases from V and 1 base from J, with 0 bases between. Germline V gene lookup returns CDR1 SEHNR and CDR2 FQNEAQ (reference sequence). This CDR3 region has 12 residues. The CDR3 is CASSLSNQPQHF. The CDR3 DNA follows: TGTGCCAGCAGCTTAAGCAATCAGCCCCAGCATTTT.

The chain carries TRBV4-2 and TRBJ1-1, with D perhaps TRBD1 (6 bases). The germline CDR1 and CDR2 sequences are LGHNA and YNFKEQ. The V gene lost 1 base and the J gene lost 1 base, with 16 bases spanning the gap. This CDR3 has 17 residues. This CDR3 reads CASSQVSFAGANTEAFF. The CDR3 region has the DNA TGTGCCAGCAGCCAAGTATCCTTCGCGGGGGCGAACACTGAAGCTTTCTTT.